This is a list of T cell receptor beta chains from one sample in a study of blood T cells in healthy people across ages. TCRdb re-called the 5' RACE reads through MiXCR, storing one row per CDR3 protein. The sample lists about 600,000 distinct CDR3 sequences, around half occurring once. Sequencing input: blood. These receptor sequences come from a man older than 75 in good health. The conserved cysteine and the conserved F or W are not part of the CDR3 here. Each record gives: CDR3 length, V gene, D gene, CDR3 protein. A D gene is named only where the DNA matches it firmly.

len: 14
v_gene: TRBV5-1
d_gene: TRBD2
CDR3aa: ASSPGLAGRTETQY

len: 12
v_gene: TRBV4-3
d_gene: TRBD1
CDR3aa: ASSQVDRGNEQY

len: 11
v_gene: TRBV20-1
d_gene: -
CDR3aa: SARSPVTDTQY

len: 13
v_gene: TRBV7-2
d_gene: -
CDR3aa: ASSLAGSTGEELF

len: 10
v_gene: TRBV29-1
d_gene: -
CDR3aa: STRGGKDGYT

len: 13
v_gene: TRBV7-6
d_gene: -
CDR3aa: ASSLSYGGDYGYT

len: 13
v_gene: TRBV10-3
d_gene: TRBD1
CDR3aa: AISDPGQTGYGYT

len: 15
v_gene: TRBV3-1
d_gene: TRBD2
CDR3aa: ASSPRGLAGVTNEQF

len: 14
v_gene: TRBV4-1
d_gene: TRBD1
CDR3aa: ASSPATGPHRDEQF

len: 9
v_gene: TRBV30
d_gene: TRBD1
CDR3aa: AYTTGGIQY

len: 14
v_gene: TRBV12-3/TRBV12-4
d_gene: TRBD2
CDR3aa: ASSFSGGWVTDTQY

len: 11
v_gene: TRBV29-1
d_gene: -
CDR3aa: SVEPVVNEKLF

len: 10
v_gene: TRBV20-1
d_gene: -
CDR3aa: SAPAVADTQY

len: 11
v_gene: TRBV20-1
d_gene: -
CDR3aa: SARTDNTGELF

len: 14
v_gene: TRBV12-3/TRBV12-4
d_gene: -
CDR3aa: ASSTSSGAGLETQF

len: 11
v_gene: TRBV29-1
d_gene: -
CDR3aa: SVVETDQETQY

len: 14
v_gene: TRBV6-1
d_gene: TRBD1
CDR3aa: ASSGLPSGQGNGYT

len: 15
v_gene: TRBV29-1
d_gene: TRBD2
CDR3aa: SVEVTDSGRAYNEQF

len: 11
v_gene: TRBV7-2
d_gene: -
CDR3aa: ASRGLVNQPQH

len: 12
v_gene: TRBV20-1
d_gene: TRBD2
CDR3aa: SSVPGLADNEQF

len: 13
v_gene: TRBV4-2
d_gene: -
CDR3aa: ASSQLPPRGSPLH

len: 11
v_gene: TRBV6-6
d_gene: TRBD1
CDR3aa: AGTQGATETQY

len: 13
v_gene: TRBV3-1
d_gene: -
CDR3aa: ASSQAPTLGDTQY

len: 14
v_gene: TRBV2
d_gene: -
CDR3aa: ASSRRLGGISYEQY

len: 10
v_gene: TRBV29-1
d_gene: -
CDR3aa: SVEVGGSTQF

len: 11
v_gene: TRBV10-3
d_gene: -
CDR3aa: AISEASQETQF

len: 13
v_gene: TRBV10-3
d_gene: -
CDR3aa: AISERGSANYGYT

len: 15
v_gene: TRBV20-1
d_gene: TRBD1
CDR3aa: SARTRTGANSNQPRH

len: 14
v_gene: TRBV27
d_gene: -
CDR3aa: ASRRRDTSGANVLT

len: 16
v_gene: TRBV20-1
d_gene: -
CDR3aa: SARDQGKYSTFQETQY

len: 12
v_gene: TRBV5-1
d_gene: -
CDR3aa: ASSFGGTYNEQF

len: 15
v_gene: TRBV18
d_gene: TRBD2
CDR3aa: ASSPFGGDSGANVLT

len: 14
v_gene: TRBV10-3
d_gene: TRBD2
CDR3aa: AIRASLAGITDTQY

len: 14
v_gene: TRBV4-1
d_gene: TRBD1
CDR3aa: ASSQDLRGLSYEQY

len: 10
v_gene: TRBV20-1
d_gene: -
CDR3aa: SAGPGNTEAF

len: 14
v_gene: TRBV5-1
d_gene: TRBD2
CDR3aa: ASSPVTSGEQETQY

len: 11
v_gene: TRBV28
d_gene: -
CDR3aa: ASRGTVTGELF

len: 13
v_gene: TRBV9
d_gene: TRBD2
CDR3aa: ASSFSGDNTGELF

len: 11
v_gene: TRBV12-3/TRBV12-4
d_gene: -
CDR3aa: ASLGTPRLTQY

len: 10
v_gene: TRBV6-1
d_gene: -
CDR3aa: ASTVVSDTQY

len: 12
v_gene: TRBV7-9
d_gene: -
CDR3aa: ASSLAPAGGELF

len: 10
v_gene: TRBV7-9
d_gene: -
CDR3aa: ASSSRGYEQY

len: 11
v_gene: TRBV20-1
d_gene: -
CDR3aa: SPVLPGNYGYT

len: 9
v_gene: TRBV5-1
d_gene: -
CDR3aa: ASRDGDTQY

len: 14
v_gene: TRBV20-1
d_gene: -
CDR3aa: SARDGGGNSYNEQF

len: 15
v_gene: TRBV6-5
d_gene: TRBD2
CDR3aa: ASSYSYSGRATDTQY

len: 12
v_gene: TRBV27
d_gene: -
CDR3aa: AIGGASYNSPLH

len: 12
v_gene: TRBV12-3/TRBV12-4
d_gene: -
CDR3aa: ASSVNNYNSPLH

len: 9
v_gene: TRBV2
d_gene: -
CDR3aa: ASSEMETQY

len: 14
v_gene: TRBV28
d_gene: TRBD2
CDR3aa: ASSNIAGGGTDTQY

len: 12
v_gene: TRBV7-9
d_gene: -
CDR3aa: MGSRTDPTDEQF

len: 12
v_gene: TRBV6-6
d_gene: -
CDR3aa: ASSCSSSSREQY

len: 12
v_gene: TRBV11-1
d_gene: -
CDR3aa: ASSLGPKAGEQY

len: 7
v_gene: TRBV6-5
d_gene: -
CDR3aa: ASISPLH

len: 11
v_gene: TRBV3-1
d_gene: -
CDR3aa: ASSQAGGYGYT

len: 14
v_gene: TRBV9
d_gene: TRBD1
CDR3aa: ASSVEGGVLGDTQY

len: 14
v_gene: TRBV6-4
d_gene: TRBD1
CDR3aa: ASSDRDRPILETQY

len: 14
v_gene: TRBV20-1
d_gene: TRBD2
CDR3aa: SARDLGGSAAETQY

len: 10
v_gene: TRBV11-2
d_gene: -
CDR3aa: ASSLEWGERF

len: 13
v_gene: TRBV7-2
d_gene: TRBD1
CDR3aa: ASSYGQGDSGGYT